This entry concerns a single T cell receptor beta chain. It lacks a known antigen. The library was made by 5' RACE. Preparation of each TCR library used 3,000 to 4,000 ng of total RNA. For each sample, cDNA was synthesized in eight separate reactions using SMARTScribe reverse transcriptase. During cDNA synthesis, template switching was used to introduce unique molecular identifiers that contained a 6-nucleotide sample barcode. TCRalpha and TCRbeta cDNA was amplified in two nested PCRs of around 15 and 9 cycles, and bead purification was carried out after each PCR. Before amplification, the cDNA was treated with uracil DNA-glycosylase and purified using the QIAquick PCR purification kit. The second PCR was the step at which Illumina TruSeq-compatible adapters and sample-specific barcodes were added. TapeStation and Qubit were used to check library quality and concentration, and 5 ng of each library was pooled. Pooled libraries were sequenced on an Illumina HiSeq2500 single-index Rapid Run with 2 x 100 bp reads and custom sequencing primers. In the source study's methods: MiGEC version 1.2.6 was used for UMI-based consensus assembly to correct PCR and sequencing errors. MiXCR version 2.1.1 handled V(D)J alignment, clonotype assembly and CDR3 extraction. To normalise gene usage, clonotype sharing and MAIT/NKT TCR abundance, the top 1000, 10 000 and 20 000 clonotypes in each sample were analysed. After downsampling to 27 000 UMIs, diversity was calculated as the inverse Simpson index using the vegan R package. Paired Mann-Whitney U tests were applied to discordant twin pairs, and Benjamini-Hochberg correction was used for multiple testing. With the reads reprocessed by TCRdb, a single entry stands for each CDR3 protein sequence and no DNA is reported. These V and J calls are TCRdb output, not the study's own analysis. The sample table includes about 150,000 distinct CDR3 sequences. Of the sample, around 1.3% is held by the ten largest clones.

A roughly 2.5 ml peripheral blood sample was drawn into PAXgene tubes per donor and stored at -80°C. Without T cell sorting, total RNA was isolated from whole blood using the PAXgene blood miRNA kit on an automated QIAcube. Deep TCRalpha and TCRbeta repertoire profiling with unique molecular barcoding was performed on peripheral blood of monozygotic twin pairs concordant or discordant for inflammatory bowel disease. For every twin pair, smoking habits were documented, and each individual was categorised as a current, former or never smoker. The data stem from a study of monozygotic twins with inflammatory bowel disease (dated by TCRdb to between 2018 and 2021). About the study as a whole: A total of approximately 28 monozygotic twin pairs were included in the full study, comprising nine German pairs (four IBD-concordant, five IBD-discordant) and 19 IBD-discordant Danish pairs. Within discordant pairs, disease-associated traits were sought mainly by comparing IBD patients with their genetically identical healthy co-twins. Each individual had, on average, about 151 000 unique TCRalpha sequences and 181 000 unique TCRbeta sequences available for analysis.

The CDR3 runs 13 residues from the cysteine to the phenylalanine. No DNA is listed. The germline V gene yields MDHEN for CDR1 and SYDVKM for CDR2. Here is what the overall study found, with its caveats: IBD patients shared fewer clonotypes with other individuals than healthy twins did, most markedly in patients showing signs of disease activity. No single strong signal or clonotype linked to IBD turned up in the results, so the idea that one exists was not supported. Because patients were on differing immunosuppressive treatments, the repertoires may have picked up extra background noise and inter-individual variability. Different T cell subtypes could not be distinguished in the analysis. Repertoire similarity did not differ between concordant and discordant twins, which could be due to limited statistical power. TCRbeta repertoire diversity, by inverse Simpson index, was decreased in IBD patients compared with their healthy co-twins.

Specimen: blood. This TCR derives from a human donor with ulcerative colitis or Crohn's disease, or a healthy co-twin of an affected twin (not recorded which). The sequence links TRBV28 to TRBJ2-7. Here the CDR3 is given as CASSLNRLYEQYF. The full variable domain, completed from the reference TRBV28 and TRBJ2-7 proteins outside the CDR3, reads DVKVTQSSRYLVKRTGEKVFLECVQDMDHENMFWYRQDPGLGLRLIYFSYDVKMKEKGDIPEGYSVSREKKERFSLILESASTNQTSMYLCASSLNRLYEQYFGPGTRLTVT.